Presented here are 10 T cell receptor beta chains from one specimen sequenced in a study of cytomegalovirus exposure and HLA in healthy donors. With 60 Vbeta and 13 Jbeta primers, the PCR was carried out. This table comes from immunoSEQ multiplex PCR, and its TCRdb copy is limited to in-frame clones, with some not included. This table holds about 91,000 clones, 78% found once. The sample comprised PBMCs. All receptors come from a male donor in good health and CMV-seropositive.

This clone was observed a handful of times. The chain employs TRBV27 and TRBJ2-7; 7 bases are shared with TRBD2. The V and J ends lost 3 bases and 2 bases, in that order; junction bases with no gene match: 1. The CDR3 covers 13 residues. In germline, CDR1 is MNHEY, CDR2 SMNVEV (reference sequence). CDR3 coding DNA: TGTGCCAGCAGTTTTCTAGCGGCCTACGAGCAGTACTTC. Encoded protein: CASSFLAAYEQYF.

This clone was counted only a few times. The V gene is TRBV5-5, the J gene TRBJ2-7, with no clear D. This CDR3 region has 12 residues. Germline CDR1 SGHKS, CDR2 YYEKEE (reference sequence). V dropped 2 bases and J dropped 2 bases, with 5 bases sitting between them. CDR3 residues: CASSFFTYEQYF. Written as DNA, the CDR3 is TGTGCCAGCAGCTTTTTCACCTACGAGCAGTACTTC.

The chain uses TRBV28 and TRBJ2-1; tentatively, D is TRBD1 (5 bases). V was clipped by 6 bases and J by 2 bases, with 14 bases between them. The CDR3 runs to 15 residues. Germline CDR1 is MDHEN and CDR2 is SYDVKM. Here the CDR3 reads CASRPQGLPYNEQFF. CDR3 coding DNA: TGTGCCAGCAGGCCTCAGGGATTACCCTACAATGAGCAGTTCTTC.

The chain carries TRBV28 and TRBJ1-2; no firm D call. The V end was cut by 4 bases, the J end by 7 bases, with 10 bases between. The germline gives CDR1 MDHEN, CDR2 SYDVKM. This CDR3 comprises 12 residues. The CDR3 is CASSSGKAGYTF. The DNA of the CDR3 is TGTGCCAGCAGTTCCGGGAAGGCTGGCTACACCTTC.

This chain uses TRBV10-3 with TRBJ2-1; a weak D match, TRBD1 (6 bases). Trimming took 4 bases from V and 5 from J, leaving 12 bases between them. The CDR3 runs to 14 residues. Germline-derived CDR1 and CDR2 are ENHRY and SYGVKD. The CDR3 is CAISVGDIDNEQFF. The DNA of the CDR3 is TGTGCCATCAGTGTAGGGGACATCGACAATGAGCAGTTCTTC.

This clone is a singleton in its sample. The V gene is TRBV28, the J gene TRBJ1-2, with a weak D call TRBD1 (5 bases). The germline CDR1 and CDR2 sequences are MDHEN and SYDVKM. This CDR3 is 13 amino acids long. V dropped 5 bases and J dropped 3 bases, with 10 bases sitting between them. DNA for the CDR3: TGTGCCAGCAGTCGAACAGGATACTATGGCTACACCTTC. Translation gives CASSRTGYYGYTF.

V is TRBV10-2 and J is TRBJ1-3; TRBD1 matches at 7 bases. The V gene's germline CDR1 is WSHSY and CDR2 SAAADI. With 6 bases clipped from V and 11 bases from J, the junction kept 10 bases outside the gene matches. This CDR3 comprises 13 residues. The CDR3 DNA reads TGCGCCAGCAGCCCGGGACAGAGTCTCCCCATATATTTT. Amino acid sequence: CASSPGQSLPIYF.

The chain employs TRBV2 and TRBJ2-7; 8 bases are a match to TRBD2. The CDR3 is made up of 15 amino acids. The germline V gene encodes CDR1 SNHLY and CDR2 FYNNEI. Losses at the gene ends were 7 bases for V and 7 bases for J; bases not matched to a gene: 15. CDR3 in DNA: TGTGCCAGCACAAAGCTAGCGGGCTCCAAGTGGGAGCAGTACTTC. Its protein is CASTKLAGSKWEQYF.

This chain connects TRBV27 to TRBJ2-1; TRBD1 matches 9 bases. This CDR3 has 15 amino acids. The ends lost 7 bases at V and 6 bases at J; junction bases unmatched: 10. The germline CDR1 and CDR2 sequences are MNHEY and SMNVEV (reference sequence). CDR3 nucleotide sequence: TGTGCCAGCATGGTAAGAGACAGGGGGTTCAATGAGCAGTTCTTC. Its protein product is CASMVRDRGFNEQFF.

This clone was picked up a small number of times. This chain connects TRBV5-1 to TRBJ1-5, with TRBD1 matching 8 bases. Trimming took 4 bases from V and 3 from J; bases not matched to a gene: 9. The CDR3 runs to 16 residues. CDR1 SGHRS and CDR2 YFSETQ come from the germline V gene. The CDR3 protein is CASSRGTGGPNQPQHF. Written as DNA, the CDR3 is TGCGCCAGCAGCCGAGGGACAGGAGGACCCAATCAGCCCCAGCATTTT.